The rows below give T cell receptor beta chains drawn from one sample of a study of T cells in localized non-small cell lung cancer. Profiling relied on immunoSEQ multiplex PCR, and the TCRdb table lists in-frame clones only, not all of them. The table shows about 10,000 clones, with about 85% occurring only once. The sample was peripheral blood, taken before any cancer treatment. The origin of the receptors is a male donor aged 60 or older with stage III lung adenocarcinoma. Both conserved end residues are part of each CDR3.

V	length	J	CDR3
TRBV10-2	15	TRBJ2-5	CASRPGTATKETQYF
TRBV9	15	TRBJ2-7	CASSVEGAGGYEQYF
TRBV6-1	12	TRBJ2-2	CASRYNTGELFF
TRBV28	15	TRBJ1-5	CASSFLRVTNQPQHF
TRBV10-2	13	TRBJ1-1	CASSEGRGFEAFF
TRBV10-3	16	TRBJ2-6	CATEGGSVSGANVLTF
TRBV19	14	TRBJ1-2	CASSPNLSNYGYTF
TRBV10-1	17	TRBJ2-5	CASSESRQGKGQETQYF
TRBV19	13	TRBJ2-3	CASKPGSTDTQYF
TRBV6-5	14	TRBJ1-2	CASSPLRTGYGYTF
TRBV10-3	13	TRBJ1-2	CAITEGANYGYTF